The entry below describes one TCR beta chain. This sample is part of a study of identical twins. One entry per CDR3 protein results from TCRdb running MiXCR on the 5' RACE reads. The sample has about 200,000 distinct CDR3 sequences; under 10% are singletons. The CDR3 extends over 15 amino acids. Germline V gives CDR1 SGDLS, CDR2 YYNGEE. Trimming cost V 3 bases and J 2 bases, with 13 bases left between them. This same sample was also part of a study on yellow fever vaccine responses in identical twins.

The chain employs TRBV9 and TRBJ2-3; D is undetermined. The receptor was derived from a woman younger than 30 in good health. Specimen: memory (CD45RO+) T cells sorted from blood. This CDR3 reads CASSARNLPTDTQYF. The CDR3 DNA follows: TGTGCCAGCAGCGCCCGTAACCTCCCCACAGATACGCAGTATTTT.